One sample yielded the 16 T cell receptor beta chains listed below, sequenced in a study of cytomegalovirus exposure and HLA in healthy donors. PCR primers comprised 60 Vbeta and 13 Jbeta primers. Clones were sequenced by immunoSEQ multiplex PCR, and TCRdb holds only the in-frame ones, with some missing. The repertoire includes approximately 140,000 clones, roughly three quarters of them detected once, and roughly 3.4% sits in the top ten. Sequencing input: PBMCs. These receptors were taken from a human donor in good health.

This clone has just one count. The chain is built from TRBV5-1 and TRBJ2-2; TRBD1 matches at 12 bases. Unmatched junction bases numbered 6, after V lost 1 base and J lost 5 bases. CDR1 is SGHRS and CDR2 is YFSETQ in the germline V gene. CDR3 length equals 17 residues. This chain's CDR3 is CASSLTGQGARTGELFF. Written as DNA, the CDR3 is TGCGCCAGCAGCTTGACGGGACAGGGGGCGAGGACCGGGGAGCTGTTTTTT.

This rearrangement joins TRBV10-3 to TRBJ1-1; TRBD1 might be the D (5 bases). The CDR3 extends over 15 amino acids. Germline loops: CDR1 ENHRY, CDR2 SYGVKD. V lost 3 bases and J lost 4, with 15 bases in between. DNA for the CDR3: TGTGCCATCAGTGACCAGGGTTCGTCGGCCACTGAAGCTTTCTTT. It yields the protein CAISDQGSSATEAFF.

The rearrangement links TRBV7-6 to TRBJ2-5; TRBD2 matches at 7 bases. Germline V lookup: CDR1 SGHVS, CDR2 FNYEAQ. V dropped 3 bases and J dropped 5; count of bases not matched to a gene: 9. This CDR3 region has 15 residues. CDR3 DNA sequence: TGTGCCAGCAGCTTTAGGACGACTAGCAGGGAGACCCAGTACTTC. This codes for CASSFRTTSRETQYF.

This clone was counted once. The chain has TRBV19 and TRBJ1-5, with D tentatively TRBD1 (6 bases). Germline V gives CDR1 LNHDA, CDR2 SQIVND (reference sequence). The V end was cut by 11 bases, the J end by 0 bases, with 11 bases between. The CDR3 runs to 13 residues. This CDR3 is CAVTQGSNQPQHF. The CDR3 region has the DNA TGTGCCGTGACACAGGGTAGCAATCAGCCCCAGCATTTT.

The chain carries TRBV27 and TRBJ2-1; 8 bases match TRBD2. The J segment lost 0 bases and the V segment lost 3 bases, leaving 1 base of the junction unmatched. Germline values: CDR1 MNHEY, CDR2 SMNVEV (reference sequence). There are 15 residues in the CDR3. The CDR3 DNA reads TGTGCCAGCAGTTTGGGGACTAGCTCCTACAATGAGCAGTTCTTC. Amino acids: CASSLGTSSYNEQFF.

The V call is TRBV29-1, the J call TRBJ1-1, with 7 bases aligning to TRBD1. The V gene's germline CDR1 is SQVTM and CDR2 ANQGSEA. The CDR3 loop spans 13 amino acids. J gave up 1 base and V 7 bases, and 6 bases lay outside the gene matches. CDR3 loop: CSAPTGANTEAFF. Here the CDR3 DNA reads TGCAGCGCCCCAACAGGGGCGAACACTGAAGCTTTCTTT.

This chain links TRBV29-1 with TRBJ2-2, with 11 bases fitting TRBD1. This CDR3 has 14 amino acids. Per germline, CDR1 SQVTM and CDR2 ANQGSEA. J lost 7 bases, V lost 7 bases, and 8 bases had no gene match. For the CDR3, the DNA is TGCAGCGCCGGGACAGGGGGTTACATCGGGGAGCTGTTTTTT. Its protein product is CSAGTGGYIGELFF.

V gene TRBV19 combines with J gene TRBJ2-1; 9 nucleotides match TRBD2. CDR3 length: 14 amino acids. Germline V CDR1 and CDR2: LNHDA, SQIVND (reference sequence). After removal of 1 base from V and 7 bases from J, the junction contained 2 bases not matched to a gene. In nucleotides, the CDR3 is TGTGCCAGTAGTATAGTTGCGGGGGGGAATGAGCAGTTCTTC. It is translated as CASSIVAGGNEQFF.

The chain carries TRBV6-6 and TRBJ1-1, with 9 bases matching TRBD1. The CDR3 is 15 residues long. Unmatched junction bases numbered 5, after V lost 6 bases and J lost 0 bases. Germline CDR1 MNHNY, CDR2 SVGAGI (reference sequence). CDR3 protein: CASSFRTGVNTEAFF. As DNA, the CDR3 is TGTGCCAGCAGCTTCAGGACAGGGGTGAACACTGAAGCTTTCTTT.

This sequence joins TRBV2 and TRBJ1-2; TRBD1 is a possible D gene (6 bases). This CDR3 is 14 amino acids long. The ends were cut back, 5 bases at V and 8 bases at J, with 18 bases in the middle. Germline lookup yields CDR1 SNHLY and CDR2 FYNNEI. The CDR3 nucleotides read TGTGCCAGCAGTTTCGACCCACAGGGTTGGGGCTACACCTTC. Amino acid sequence: CASSFDPQGWGYTF.

V is TRBV6-5 and J is TRBJ2-7, with D tentatively TRBD2 (5 bases). Germline V CDR1 and CDR2: MNHEY, SVGAGI. This CDR3 is 14 amino acids long. Trimming shortened V by 4 bases and J by 7 bases, and 17 bases separated the two germline ends. CDR3 DNA sequence: TGTGCCAGCAGTTCGGTCGGACTGCCCGGTGAGCAGTACTTC. Encoded protein: CASSSVGLPGEQYF.

This clone was seen only a few times. The DNA for the CDR3 is TGTGCCAGTAGTATTATCGGGAGTGAACGCTACGAGCAGTACTTC. Translated: CASSIIGSERYEQYF. The rearrangement links TRBV19 to TRBJ2-7, with D maybe TRBD2 (6 bases). V was clipped by 3 bases and J by 3 bases, with 15 bases between them. This CDR3 has 15 amino acids. Germline V CDR1 and CDR2: LNHDA, SQIVND (reference sequence).

The chain recombines TRBV5-6 with TRBJ1-3; D unresolved. The CDR3 length is 15 residues. The V end lost 0 bases, the J end lost 0 bases, and 7 bases lay between the germline ends. The germline V gene has CDR1 SGHDT and CDR2 YYEEEE. Here the CDR3 DNA reads TGTGCCAGCAGCTTGGGTCTTATCTCTGGAAACACCATATATTTT. This sequence encodes CASSLGLISGNTIYF. Full variable domain (outside the CDR3, taken from reference TRBV5-6 and TRBJ1-3): DAGVTQSPTHLIKTRGQQVTLRCSPKSGHDTVSWYQQALGQGPQFIFQYYEEEERQRGNFPDRFSGHQFPNYSSELNVNALLLGDSALYLCASSLGLISGNTIYFGEGSWLTVV.

The rearrangement links TRBV5-4 to TRBJ1-2; maybe TRBD1 (5 bases). Per the germline V gene, CDR1 is SGHNT and CDR2 is YYREEE (reference sequence). CDR3 length equals 13 residues. V lost 3 bases to trimming and J lost 8 bases, with 14 bases between them. The CDR3 reads CASSSDRASGYTF. The CDR3, as DNA: TGTGCCAGCAGCTCTGACAGAGCGTCCGGCTACACCTTC. The whole variable domain, filled in from reference TRBV5-4 and TRBJ1-2, reads ETGVTQSPTHLIKTRGQQVTLRCSSQSGHNTVSWYQQALGQGPQFIFQYYREEENGRGNFPPRFSGLQFPNYSSELNVNALELDDSALYLCASSSDRASGYTFGSGTRLTVV.

The chain employs TRBV30 and TRBJ1-5; a possible D gene is TRBD1 (5 bases). Deletions cut 0 bases from V and 7 bases from J, with 10 bases between. The CDR3 consists of 13 residues. The V gene's germline CDR1 is GTSNPN and CDR2 SVGIG (reference sequence). The CDR3 sequence: CAWSVTGGQPQHF. The CDR3 nucleotides are TGTGCCTGGAGTGTGACGGGGGGACAGCCCCAGCATTTT.

The V call is TRBV5-4, the J call TRBJ2-3, with a tentative D call TRBD2 (5 bases). V dropped 2 bases and J dropped 6 bases, with 16 bases sitting between them. Germline assignment: CDR1 SGHNT and CDR2 YYREEE (reference sequence). CDR3 length: 15 amino acids. The CDR3 DNA reads as TGTGCCAGCAGCTTCGGCGGGCTAGGCAGGGATACGCAGTATTTT. It translates to CASSFGGLGRDTQYF.